The present T cell receptor (beta chain) was sequenced within a study of shared clonotypes between healthy human individuals. Only in-frame clones appear in the TCRdb table, and some are missing; sequencing was by immunoSEQ multiplex PCR. Found here are roughly 1,000,000 clones, 75% to 85% of them singletons; the top ten hold 0.55% to 0.7%. After removal of 0 bases from V and 5 bases from J, the junction contained 8 bases not matched to a gene. Germline CDR1 and CDR2: MGHRA and YSYEKL. The CDR3 length is 16 residues. This clonotype was obtained from a man younger than 35 in good health. Some clones in this sample may be carry-over from other donors' samples. Sequencing was carried out using memory CD4+ T cells from PBMCs. The subset denotes: CD45RA-negative fraction. The V call is TRBV4-1, the J call TRBJ1-2; 8 nucleotides match TRBD1. CDR3 region: CASSQEIGTGFYGYTF. The CDR3 DNA sequence: TGCGCCAGCAGCCAAGAAATTGGGACAGGTTTTTATGGCTACACCTTC.